This T cell receptor beta chain emerged from a study of molecular identifiers for immune sequencing clone quantification. V dropped 0 bases and J dropped 0 bases, with 9 bases sitting between them. The CDR3 has 15 amino acids. Germline-derived CDR1 and CDR2 are MNHEY and SVGEGT. MiXCR was run by TCRdb on the PCR reads, yielding one entry per CDR3 protein. The sample yields hundreds of thousands of distinct CDR3 sequences, around 25% seen once. Input material: naive CD8+ T cells from blood, with Jurkat cell RNA spiked in. Subset defined: FACS-sorted CD8+CD4-CCR7+CD45RA+ naive T cells. This receptor was taken from a human donor in good health. Some libraries in this study had Jurkat cell RNA spiked in. This sequence joins TRBV6-2 or TRBV6-3 and TRBJ2-7; D is perhaps TRBD1 (5 bases). Here the CDR3 reads CASSYSLDSSYEQYF. The CDR3 DNA reads as TGTGCCAGCAGTTACTCTCTAGACAGCTCCTACGAGCAGTACTTC.